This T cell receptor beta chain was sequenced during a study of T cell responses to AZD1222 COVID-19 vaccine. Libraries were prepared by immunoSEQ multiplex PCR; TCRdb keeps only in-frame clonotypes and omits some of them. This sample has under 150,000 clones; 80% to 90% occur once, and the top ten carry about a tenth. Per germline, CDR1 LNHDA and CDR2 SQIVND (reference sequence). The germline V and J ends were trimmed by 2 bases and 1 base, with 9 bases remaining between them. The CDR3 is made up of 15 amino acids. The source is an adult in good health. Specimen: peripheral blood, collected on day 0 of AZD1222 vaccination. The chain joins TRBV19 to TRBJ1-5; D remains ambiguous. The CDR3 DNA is TGTGCCAGTAGTATAAAACCGGGGAGCAATCAGCCCCAGCATTTT. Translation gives CASSIKPGSNQPQHF.